The clone carrying this TCR beta chain came up a few times. Its antigen is still unknown. The sample comes from a study of blood T cells in healthy people across ages. Study-level results: Higher diversity and more naive CD4+ cells were features of long-lived donors, compared to aged donors.

CDR1 and CDR2 (germline): GTSNPN, SVGIG (reference sequence). CDR3 size: 13 residues. A sample-barcoded 5' primer and a J-beta primer mix were used in a second PCR of roughly 7 to 11 cycles. In TCRdb, the 5' RACE reads were re-called with MiXCR into one record per CDR3 protein. The repertoire holds approximately 580,000 distinct CDR3 sequences, about 25% seen once, with around 10% in the top ten. These data are also associated with another study on T cells of mothers and their children.

Sequenced: blood. The rearrangement joins TRBV30 to TRBJ2-5; unclear D gene. The DNA end lines up better with TRBJ2-7; the J call may be wrong. The source is a boy between 10 and 17 years old in good health. The CDR3 sequence is CAWNLGRGYEQYF. The CDR3 DNA is TGTGCCTGGAACCTGGGCCGTGGCTACGAGCAGTACTTC.